This T cell receptor beta chain derives from a study of T cell changes during pregnancy in multiple sclerosis. TCRdb's table, derived via immunoSEQ multiplex PCR, lists solely in-frame clones and lacks some. The sample holds 40,000 to 50,000 clones, approximately 94% seen once. J lost 2 bases, V lost 8 bases, and 5 bases had no gene match. The CDR3 has 13 residues. Germline V CDR1 and CDR2: MDHEN, SYDVKM. The TCR originated in a female donor with multiple sclerosis, enrolled in a pregnancy study. The chain joins TRBV28 to TRBJ2-7, with 8 bases identical to TRBD1. This specimen consisted of CD4+ T cells from peripheral blood mononuclear cells, obtained in the third trimester of pregnancy. This chain's CDR3 is CASGTGPTYEQYF. Here the CDR3 DNA reads TGTGCCAGCGGGACAGGACCCACCTACGAGCAGTACTTC.